This passage covers 31 T cell receptor beta chains from one sample sequenced in a study of blood T cell repertoires in COVID-19. TCRdb's copy holds only in-frame clones and misses some; the assay was immunoSEQ multiplex PCR. The top ten hold roughly 4.1% of the sample, which has 300,000 to 400,000 clones, roughly 90% seen once. The sequencing sample was made of peripheral blood. The source is a woman in her forties or fifties with active or convalescent COVID-19.

The chain couples TRBV4-3 to TRBJ2-3, with 10 bases that match TRBD1. The length of the CDR3 is 16 residues. The ends lost 1 base at V and 4 bases at J; junction bases unmatched: 5. Germline V gene data show CDR1 as LGHNA and CDR2 as YSLEER. CDR3 sequence: CASSQADRGLADTQYF. The CDR3 DNA reads TGCGCCAGCAGCCAAGCCGACAGGGGGCTAGCAGATACGCAGTATTTT.

The V call is TRBV18, the J call TRBJ2-7; 9 bases align to TRBD2. Trimming cost V 3 bases and J 3 bases; bases outside gene matches: 6. The germline V gene encodes CDR1 KGHSH and CDR2 LQKENI. The CDR3 covers 15 residues. In DNA form, the CDR3 reads TGTGCCAGCTCACCCGGTGCGGGGGGGGTCTACGAGCAGTACTTC. Translation gives CASSPGAGGVYEQYF.

The chain has TRBV19 and TRBJ2-3, with 8 bases identical to TRBD2. Per germline, CDR1 LNHDA and CDR2 SQIVND (reference sequence). Unmatched junction bases numbered 5, after V lost 4 bases and J lost 2 bases. The CDR3 runs 15 residues. The CDR3 nucleotides are TGTGCCAGTAGTAGCGGGGGGACGTTCACAGATACGCAGTATTTT. This encodes CASSSGGTFTDTQYF.

The chain recombines TRBV7-2 with TRBJ2-1; a possible D gene is TRBD2 (5 bases). This CDR3 comprises 14 residues. Trimming removed 5 bases at V and 7 bases at J, with 15 bases between. Germline CDR1 is SGHTA and CDR2 is FQGNSA. CDR3 region: CASSLTTILNEQFF. CDR3 nucleotides: TGTGCCAGCAGCCTGACGACTATTTTGAATGAGCAGTTCTTC.

The DNA of the CDR3 is TGTGCCAGCAGCTCCAGTGGGGCCAGCTCTGGGGCCAACGTCCTGACTTTC. Its translation is CASSSSGASSGANVLTF. The chain couples TRBV11-3 to TRBJ2-6; possibly TRBD1 for D (5 bases). Germline CDR1 and CDR2: SGHNT and YENEEA. The CDR3 extends over 17 amino acids. Trimming cost V 4 bases and J 0 bases, with 13 bases left between them.

The rearrangement links TRBV5-4 to TRBJ1-2; 7 bases fit TRBD1. Germline loops: CDR1 SGHNT, CDR2 YYREEE (reference sequence). The junction had 10 bases not matched to a gene; V was cut back by 10 bases and J by 4 bases. The CDR3 runs 13 residues. This chain's CDR3 is CAGHRGSGYGYTF. CDR3 DNA sequence: TGTGCCGGGCACAGGGGATCCGGCTATGGCTACACCTTC.

The chain uses TRBV6-5 and TRBJ1-2; 7 bases are shared with TRBD1. This CDR3 has 14 amino acids. Trimming cost V 6 bases and J 4 bases; bases outside gene matches: 8. Germline V gives CDR1 MNHEY, CDR2 SVGAGI. This CDR3 is CASSYGTDRYGYTF. The CDR3 DNA reads as TGTGCCAGCAGCTATGGGACAGATCGCTATGGCTACACCTTC.

The chain has TRBV28 and TRBJ1-4; 11 bases line up with TRBD1. CDR1 is MDHEN, CDR2 SYDVKM, per germline. Unmatched junction bases numbered 9, after V lost 5 bases and J lost 7 bases. The CDR3 totals 16 residues. CDR3 in amino acids: CASSPWAGTGGEKLFF. Written as DNA, the CDR3 is TGTGCCAGCAGTCCCTGGGCCGGGACAGGGGGTGAAAAACTGTTTTTT.

The chain couples TRBV5-8 to TRBJ2-2; no reliable D call. The germline V gene encodes CDR1 SGHTS and CDR2 YDEGEE. V lost 0 bases to trimming and J lost 2 bases, with 5 bases between them. The CDR3 is made up of 14 amino acids. The CDR3 reads CASSLAPNTGELFF. The CDR3 region has the DNA TGTGCCAGCAGCTTGGCCCCTAACACCGGGGAGCTGTTTTTT.

V usage is TRBV24-1 and J usage is TRBJ1-2, with D tentatively TRBD1 (6 bases). CDR1 is KGHDR, CDR2 SFDVKD, per germline. The CDR3 consists of 15 residues. V was cut by 2 bases and J by 4 bases, with 13 bases left in between. Here the CDR3 reads CATSDSRRGGYGYTF. The DNA of the CDR3 is TGTGCCACCAGTGATTCTCGGAGAGGGGGCTATGGCTACACCTTC.

This clone was detected only once. Other DNA sequences in this sample translate to the same CDR3. J is TRBJ1-1 and V is TRBV15; D gene uncertain. The CDR3 totals 15 residues. Germline-derived CDR1 and CDR2 are LNHNV and YYDKDF (reference sequence). V lost 0 bases and J 1 base, leaving 9 bases between the germline ends. CDR3 loop: CATSRDSRGNTEAFF. CDR3 bases: TGTGCCACCAGCAGAGATTCGCGGGGGAACACTGAAGCTTTCTTT.

This rearrangement joins TRBV7-3 to TRBJ1-1, with 7 bases lining up with TRBD1. The CDR3 has 15 residues. Germline V gene lookup returns CDR1 SGHTA and CDR2 FQGTGA. V lost 5 bases and J lost 1; bases outside the gene matches: 7. In DNA, the CDR3 is TGTGCCAGCAGCGCTGACAGGGTTGAGAACACTGAAGCTTTCTTT. Protein product: CASSADRVENTEAFF.

This clone came up a few times. The chain employs TRBV3-1 (or the pseudogene TRBV3-2) and TRBJ1-1; 8 bases fit TRBD1. This CDR3 is built from 13 residues. V shed 4 bases and J 11 bases; nucleotides not matched to a gene: 9. Germline values: CDR1 LGHDT, CDR2 YNNKEL (reference sequence). The CDR3 coding sequence is TGTGCCAGCAGCCGACGCGGCGACAGGGGTGCTTTCTTT. Translating gives CASSRRGDRGAFF.

The chain couples TRBV19 to TRBJ1-2; D perhaps matches TRBD1 (6 bases). Germline assignment: CDR1 LNHDA and CDR2 SQIVND (reference sequence). The length of the CDR3 is 15 residues. V was clipped by 4 bases and J by 0 bases, with 12 bases between them. Written as DNA, the CDR3 is TGTGCCAGTAGTACGCTCGACAGGCCTAACTATGGCTACACCTTC. It is translated as CASSTLDRPNYGYTF.

This CDR3 reads CASSERGPYGYTF. For the CDR3, the DNA is TGTGCCAGCAGTGAAAGGGGGCCCTATGGCTACACCTTC. This rearrangement joins TRBV2 to TRBJ1-2; 7 bases line up with TRBD1. The CDR3 length is 13 residues. Trimming at V came to 2 bases and at J to 4 bases, leaving 1 base not matched to a gene. Per germline, CDR1 SNHLY and CDR2 FYNNEI.

This chain connects TRBV2 to TRBJ2-5; 7 positions agree with TRBD1. Germline CDR1 is SNHLY and CDR2 is FYNNEI. CDR3 length: 15 residues. Trimming took 1 base from V and 5 from J; bases not matched to a gene: 7. For the CDR3, the DNA is TGTGCCAGCAGTGAAGGGGGACAGCCTTTGGAGACCCAGTACTTC. This sequence encodes CASSEGGQPLETQYF.

The chain joins TRBV30 to TRBJ1-5, with 10 bases matching TRBD1. The CDR3 extends over 16 amino acids. Losses at the gene ends were 2 bases for V and 7 bases for J; bases not matched to a gene: 11. Germline lookup yields CDR1 GTSNPN and CDR2 SVGIG (reference sequence). CDR3 region: CAWSRDRGLPRQPQHF. The CDR3 DNA reads as TGTGCCTGGAGTAGGGACAGGGGTCTTCCGCGACAGCCCCAGCATTTT. The full variable domain, in which reference TRBV30 and TRBJ1-5 provide the parts outside the CDR3, is SQTIHQWPATLVQPVGSPLSLECTVEGTSNPNLYWYRQAAGRGLQLLFYSVGIGQISSEVPQNLSASRPQDRQFILSSKKLLLSDSGFYLCAWSRDRGLPRQPQHFGDGTRLSIL.

This clone was counted a few times. This rearrangement joins TRBV7-3 to TRBJ1-1; 8 bases match TRBD1. Germline V lookup: CDR1 SGHTA, CDR2 FQGTGA. This CDR3 comprises 17 residues. The trim removed 4 bases at V and 5 bases at J, leaving 15 bases unmatched. In DNA, the CDR3 is TGTGCCAGCAGCTCGCGTCCCTTTGGACAGGGAGAAACTGAAGCTTTCTTT. It yields the protein CASSSRPFGQGETEAFF.

The V gene is TRBV2, the J gene TRBJ1-2, with D possibly matching TRBD1 (6 bases). CDR3 length: 13 amino acids. The V gene's germline CDR1 is SNHLY and CDR2 FYNNEI. V lost 5 bases and J lost 8, with 15 bases in between. This CDR3 is CASSLQGREGYTF. The CDR3 nucleotides read TGTGCCAGCAGTTTACAGGGAAGGGAGGGCTACACCTTC.

CDR3 protein: CATSREQGSGTEAFF. As DNA, the CDR3 is TGTGCCACCAGCAGAGAGCAGGGGAGTGGAACTGAAGCTTTCTTT. This sequence joins TRBV15 and TRBJ1-1; tentatively, D is TRBD1 (6 bases). The germline V gene has CDR1 LNHNV and CDR2 YYDKDF (reference sequence). The CDR3 length is 15 residues. Trimming removed 0 bases from V and 5 bases from J, with 13 bases in between.

The rearrangement uses TRBV11-2 and TRBJ2-1; 15 bases match TRBD2. Germline lookup yields CDR1 SGHAT and CDR2 FQNNGV. This CDR3 spans 16 amino acids. Germline trimming cut 5 bases from V and 7 bases from J; bases unmatched to any gene: 6. As DNA, the CDR3 is TGTGCCAGCAGCCAGCACGGGACTAGCGGGGGGAATGAGCAGTTCTTC. This gives the protein CASSQHGTSGGNEQFF.

The genes are TRBV4-2 and TRBJ1-1; possibly TRBD1 for D (5 bases). Germline V lookup: CDR1 LGHNA, CDR2 YNFKEQ. The V end was cut by 3 bases, the J end by 8 bases, with 19 bases between. The CDR3 loop spans 15 amino acids. In DNA, the CDR3 is TGTGCCAGCAGCCACCTGGCCACAGGACATCCCGAAGCTTTCTTT. Encoded protein: CASSHLATGHPEAFF.

The V gene is TRBV5-5, the J gene TRBJ1-1; 7 nucleotides agree with TRBD1. V was pared by 2 bases and J by 1 base, with 8 bases of the junction left unmatched. CDR3 size: 16 residues. CDR1 and CDR2 (germline): SGHKS, YYEKEE (reference sequence). CDR3 sequence: CASSFLPYRGNTEAFF. The CDR3 DNA follows: TGTGCCAGCAGCTTTCTCCCTTACAGGGGGAACACTGAAGCTTTCTTT. Supplemented by reference TRBV5-5 and TRBJ1-1, the full variable domain reads DAGVTQSPTHLIKTRGQQVTLRCSPISGHKSVSWYQQVLGQGPQFIFQYYEKEERGRGNFPDRFSARQFPNYSSELNVNALLLGDSALYLCASSFLPYRGNTEAFFGQGTRLTVV.

The V and J genes are TRBV28 and TRBJ1-3; 7 bases map to TRBD1. Per germline, CDR1 MDHEN and CDR2 SYDVKM. This CDR3 is 13 amino acids long. V dropped 6 bases and J dropped 8; count of bases not matched to a gene: 7. The CDR3 spells CASRPQGLDTIYF. The DNA for the CDR3 is TGTGCCAGCAGGCCACAGGGGTTAGACACCATATATTTT.

This chain links TRBV7-3 with TRBJ2-3; weak D call: TRBD1 (6 bases). Trimming shortened V by 5 bases and J by 2 bases, and 14 bases separated the two germline ends. CDR1 SGHTA and CDR2 FQGTGA come from the germline V gene. The CDR3 has 15 amino acids. CDR3 sequence (DNA): TGTGCCAGCAGCCAACATTGGGGGCCCACAGATACGCAGTATTTT. It yields the protein CASSQHWGPTDTQYF. The variable domain in full, with the rest retrieved from reference TRBV7-3 and TRBJ2-3, is GAGVSQTPSNKVTEKGKYVELRCDPISGHTALYWYRQSLGQGPEFLIYFQGTGAADDSGLPNDRFFAVRPEGSVSTLKIQRTERGDSAVYLCASSQHWGPTDTQYFGPGTRLTVL.

The chain recombines TRBV18 with TRBJ2-5; a weak D match, TRBD2 (6 bases). CDR1 is KGHSH, CDR2 LQKENI, per germline. Trimming removed 7 bases from V and 5 bases from J, with 17 bases in between. The CDR3 is made up of 14 amino acids. The CDR3 DNA sequence: TGTGCCAGCTTGGGGACCTCTGGGAGGGAGACCCAGTACTTC. Translated, it gives CASLGTSGRETQYF.

The CDR3 region has the DNA TGTGCCAGCTCACCTTCTAGGGAGAATTCCTACGAGCAGTACTTC. Translated, it gives CASSPSRENSYEQYF. The chain has TRBV18 and TRBJ2-7; possible D gene TRBD2, 5 bases. The CDR3 is made up of 15 amino acids. CDR1 and CDR2 from the germline V gene are KGHSH and LQKENI. Trimming stripped 3 bases from V and 1 base from J, with 13 bases between.

The CDR3: CATKRRETNEKLFF. The CDR3 bases are TGTGCCACTAAACGTAGGGAGACTAATGAAAAACTGTTTTTT. V is TRBV19 and J is TRBJ1-4; D is uncertain. The CDR3 is 14 amino acids. The germline V and J ends were trimmed by 10 bases and 2 bases, with 14 bases remaining between them. Germline V gives CDR1 LNHDA, CDR2 SQIVND (reference sequence). Full variable domain (rest looked up from reference TRBV19 and TRBJ1-4): DGGITQSPKYLFRKEGQNVTLSCEQNLNHDAMYWYRQDPGQGLRLIYYSQIVNDFQKGDIAEGYSVSREKKESFPLTVTSAQKNPTAFYLCATKRRETNEKLFFGSGTQLSVL.

The chain is built from TRBV2 and TRBJ1-5; D not resolved. Trimming took 7 bases from V and 3 from J, leaving 13 bases between them. The CDR3 loop spans 14 amino acids. Germline V gene data show CDR1 as SNHLY and CDR2 as FYNNEI. CDR3 sequence reads: CASTGVKSNQPQHF. CDR3 nucleotide sequence: TGTGCCAGCACGGGAGTGAAGTCCAATCAGCCCCAGCATTTT.

This chain joins TRBV6-6 and TRBJ1-2, with TRBD1 identical over 8 bases. With 8 bases clipped from V and 4 bases from J, the junction kept 6 bases outside the gene matches. This CDR3 spans 13 amino acids. Per germline, CDR1 MNHNY and CDR2 SVGAGI (reference sequence). The CDR3 DNA reads TGTGCCAGCGGTGAGACAGGGGCCTATGGCTACACCTTC. Protein sequence: CASGETGAYGYTF.

The J gene is TRBJ1-6, the V gene TRBV5-1; D remains unclear. The CDR3 runs to 18 residues. Trimming cost V 0 bases and J 0 bases, with 13 bases left between them. Germline-derived CDR1 and CDR2 are SGHRS and YFSETQ. CDR3 region: CASSLVVSRSSYNSPLHF. Written as DNA, the CDR3 is TGCGCCAGCAGCTTGGTGGTCTCGCGGAGCTCCTATAATTCACCCCTCCACTTT. The entire variable domain, with the rest obtained from reference TRBV5-1 and TRBJ1-6, is as follows: KAGVTQTPRYLIKTRGQQVTLSCSPISGHRSVSWYQQTPGQGLQFLFEYFSETQRNKGNFPGRFSGRQFSNSRSEMNVSTLELGDSALYLCASSLVVSRSSYNSPLHFGNGTRLTVT.